The 32 T cell receptor beta chains reported below all come from one sample, sequenced in a study of post-analysis software for immune sequencing data. Study results and limitations: Elevated frequency relative to controls characterized four or five TRBV segments in patients, TRBV5-6, TRBV5-1 and TRBV20-1 among them.

The antigens for these receptors are not known. Researchers reported that TCR beta cDNA libraries carried unique molecular identifiers. TCRdb used MiXCR to reprocess the PCR reads, holding one entry per CDR3 protein. There are hundreds of thousands of distinct CDR3 sequences in the sample; 30% to 45% occur only once, and 13% lies in the top ten. Sequenced input: blood. These receptor sequences come from a girl between 10 and 17 years old with multiple sclerosis.

The J gene is TRBJ2-1, the V gene TRBV5-1, with D perhaps TRBD2 (5 bases). The CDR3 runs to 15 residues. With 0 bases removed from V and 4 bases from J, the gap between germline ends came to 11 bases. Germline CDR1 reads SGHRS; CDR2 reads YFSETQ. Here the CDR3 DNA reads TGCGCCAGCAGCTTGGTTAGCGCAGGATACAATGAGCAGTTCTTC. Translation: CASSLVSAGYNEQFF.

The table lists this clonotype with many counts. The chain recombines TRBV29-1 with TRBJ1-2; no clear D. Germline V CDR1 and CDR2: SQVTM, ANQGSEA. This CDR3 is 14 amino acids long. Trimming pared 2 bases from V and 7 bases from J, leaving 17 bases between. The chain's CDR3 is CSVELAVGRRGYTF. In nucleotides, the CDR3 is TGCAGCGTTGAATTAGCGGTTGGCAGACGTGGCTACACCTTC.

This clonotype was recorded a few times. The rearrangement joins TRBV5-6 to TRBJ2-1, with a possible D match to TRBD2 (6 bases). CDR3 size: 11 residues. Trimming removed 4 bases from V and 7 bases from J, with 6 bases in between. Looked up from germline, CDR1 is SGHDT and CDR2 is YYEEEE. CDR3 DNA sequence: TGTGCCAGCAGCCGGGAGAATGAGCAGTTCTTC. Residues: CASSRENEQFF.

Ten or more counts support this clonotype. The V and J genes are TRBV7-3 and TRBJ2-7, with D unclear. The CDR3 totals 13 residues. Trimming stripped 2 bases from V and 0 bases from J, with 5 bases between. Germline V gene sequence: CDR1 SGHTA, CDR2 FQGTGA. CDR3 nucleotides: TGTGCCAGCAGCTTAGGCTACTCCTACGAGCAGTACTTC. Protein sequence: CASSLGYSYEQYF.

This sequence joins TRBV20-1 and TRBJ2-7, with 9 positions matching TRBD2. The CDR3 has 16 residues. The V segment lost 1 base and the J segment 2 bases; nucleotides outside the gene matches: 9. Germline lookup yields CDR1 DFQATT and CDR2 SNEGSKA (reference sequence). CDR3 sequence: CSARGGERGATYEQYF. As DNA, the CDR3 is TGCAGTGCTAGAGGGGGAGAGCGGGGGGCCACCTACGAGCAGTACTTC.

A few counts support this clonotype. The J gene is TRBJ2-5, the V gene TRBV25-1; 8 bases map to TRBD2. V trimming: 3 bases; J trimming: 3 bases; junction bases outside the gene matches: 9. This CDR3 region has 16 residues. Germline CDR1 and CDR2: MGHDK and SYGVNS. CDR3 DNA sequence: TGTGCCAGCAGTGATACGTTCGGGGGGGCAGAAGAGACCCAGTACTTC. It codes for CASSDTFGGAEETQYF.

As regards this clonotype: One end of the junction varies from germline; a read error may be responsible. The genes are TRBV5-5 and TRBJ1-1, with D perhaps matching TRBD1 (6 bases). CDR3 length: 14 residues. From germline, CDR1 is SGHKS and CDR2 YYEKEE (reference sequence). The DNA of the CDR3 is TGTACCAGCAGCTTAGAGGGAGGGGGCACTGAAGCTTTCTTT. Translating gives CTSSLEGGGTEAFF.

The genes are TRBV12-3 or TRBV12-4 and TRBJ2-1; the D gene is possibly TRBD1 (5 bases). The CDR3 spans 13 residues. V was cut by 6 bases and J by 5 bases, with 11 bases left in between. For the CDR3, the DNA is TGTGCCAGCAGGGCGACAGCCCACAATGAGCAGTTCTTC. Translation: CASRATAHNEQFF.

In its sample, this clonotype was seen a few times. The V call is TRBV12-3 or TRBV12-4, the J call TRBJ2-1, with D possibly being TRBD1 (6 bases). The CDR3 has 15 amino acids. V was shortened by 7 bases and J by 2 bases, with 15 bases between the two germline ends. CDR3 sequence reads: CASTAGTTTYNEQFF. Written as DNA, the CDR3 is TGTGCCAGCACCGCCGGGACAACAACCTACAATGAGCAGTTCTTC.

V is TRBV6-5 and J is TRBJ1-6; TRBD1 is a possible D gene (5 bases). The CDR3 has 13 residues. CDR1 is MNHEY, CDR2 SVGAGI, per germline. V was shortened by 3 bases and J by 13 bases, with 13 bases between the two germline ends. CDR3 nucleotides: TGTGCCAGCAGTTATAGCCCAGGGCAGCCCCTCCACTTT. Translating it yields CASSYSPGQPLHF.

This clonotype was recorded a few times. This chain uses TRBV2 with TRBJ1-5; D not resolved. Trimming removed 5 bases at V and 0 bases at J, with 8 bases between. The CDR3 loop spans 14 amino acids. The germline gives CDR1 SNHLY, CDR2 FYNNEI. Here the CDR3 DNA reads TGTGCCAGCAGTCCCACTAATAGCAATCAGCCCCAGCATTTT. Protein: CASSPTNSNQPQHF. Based on the CDR3 plus reference TRBV2 and TRBJ1-5, the full variable domain is EPEVTQTPSHQVTQMGQEVILRCVPISNHLYFYWYRQILGQKVEFLVSFYNNEISEKSEIFDDQFSVERPDGSNFTLKIRSTKLEDSAMYFCASSPTNSNQPQHFGDGTRLSIL.

CDR3 in amino acids: CASSFTSGGMGSYNEQFF. DNA of the CDR3: TGTGCCAGCAGCTTTACTAGCGGGGGTATGGGCTCCTACAATGAGCAGTTCTTC. The V gene is TRBV7-2, the J gene TRBJ2-1; 11 positions agree with TRBD2. The germline V gene encodes CDR1 SGHTA and CDR2 FQGNSA. The CDR3 extends over 18 amino acids. V shed 3 bases, J shed 0 bases, and the junction held 7 bases outside the gene matches.

This rearrangement joins TRBV20-1 to TRBJ1-2; the D is unclear. This CDR3 has 12 amino acids. Between the trimmed V and J ends, which lost 7 bases and 5 bases, there was a span of 14 bases. In germline, CDR1 is DFQATT, CDR2 SNEGSKA (reference sequence). The CDR3 DNA is TGCAGTGGGGAGACGGACGAATATGGCTACACCTTC. Amino acid sequence: CSGETDEYGYTF.

The chain joins TRBV7-3 to TRBJ2-1, with 9 positions matching TRBD2. The V gene end was trimmed by 3 bases and the J gene end by 2 bases; junction bases not matched to a gene: 5. The CDR3 runs 16 residues. Germline loops: CDR1 SGHTA, CDR2 FQGTGA. This CDR3 reads CASSFFAGGPYNEQFF. The CDR3 nucleotides read TGTGCCAGCAGCTTCTTCGCGGGGGGGCCCTACAATGAGCAGTTCTTC.

The rearrangement links TRBV2 to TRBJ2-1, with a weak D call TRBD1 (6 bases). This CDR3 has 14 amino acids. Trimming removed 9 bases from V and 7 bases from J, with 19 bases in between. The germline CDR1 and CDR2 sequences are SNHLY and FYNNEI. CDR3 coding DNA: TGTGCCAGTAGCAGCGGTAGCAGGGGAAATGAGCAGTTCTTC. It encodes CASSSGSRGNEQFF.

The chain is built from TRBV5-1 and TRBJ1-1; D remains ambiguous. The germline gives CDR1 SGHRS, CDR2 YFSETQ. Trimming left V 0 bases short and J 5 bases short, with 11 bases between. This CDR3 comprises 14 residues. This CDR3 is CASSLDQTGTEAFF. The CDR3 nucleotides are TGCGCCAGCAGCTTGGATCAGACGGGGACTGAAGCTTTCTTT. The full variable domain, in which reference TRBV5-1 and TRBJ1-1 provide the parts outside the CDR3, is KAGVTQTPRYLIKTRGQQVTLSCSPISGHRSVSWYQQTPGQGLQFLFEYFSETQRNKGNFPGRFSGRQFSNSRSEMNVSTLELGDSALYLCASSLDQTGTEAFFGQGTRLTVV.

The chain combines TRBV3-1 with TRBJ2-5, with D uncertain. TRBJ2-7 explains the end of the DNA better; the J call may be wrong. This CDR3 comprises 13 residues. Germline V lookup: CDR1 LGHDT, CDR2 YNNKEL (reference sequence). The CDR3 region is CASSQDGVFEQYF. Here the CDR3 DNA reads TGTGCCAGCAGCCAAGATGGGGTATTCGAGCAGTACTTC.

There are a few counts of this clonotype. The chain couples TRBV7-9 to TRBJ2-7, with D perhaps TRBD2 (5 bases). V lost 4 bases and J lost 5, with 12 bases in between. Germline V lookup: CDR1 SEHNR, CDR2 FQNEAQ (reference sequence). This CDR3 is built from 13 residues. The CDR3 bases are TGTGCCAGCAGCTCCCAGCCGGGAAACGAGCAGTACTTC. Its protein is CASSSQPGNEQYF.

This chain links TRBV29-1 with TRBJ2-2, with TRBD1 matching over 8 bases. CDR3 size: 14 residues. CDR1 is SQVTM, CDR2 ANQGSEA, per germline. Germline trimming cut 3 bases from V and 3 bases from J; bases unmatched to any gene: 3. The CDR3 here is CSVDRGLDTGELFF. CDR3 DNA sequence: TGCAGCGTTGACAGGGGGCTGGACACCGGGGAGCTGTTTTTT.

This clonotype occurred a few times. This CDR3 is CASGTDSYNEQFF. For the CDR3, the DNA is TGTGCCAGCGGAACTGACTCCTACAATGAGCAGTTCTTC. V is TRBV2 and J is TRBJ2-1, with D hard to call. This CDR3 spans 13 amino acids. Looked up from germline, CDR1 is SNHLY and CDR2 is FYNNEI. V was cut by 8 bases and J by 0 bases, with 8 bases left in between.

As concerns this clonotype: This could be a read error, since a much larger clone is one nucleotide away. This sequence joins TRBV20-1 and TRBJ2-3, with a possible D match to TRBD2 (5 bases). The germline V and J ends were trimmed by 3 bases and 7 bases, with 11 bases remaining between them. Germline V CDR1 and CDR2: DFQATT, SNEGSKA (reference sequence). The CDR3 sequence is 12 residues long. This CDR3 reads CSASLRENTQYF. The DNA of the CDR3 is TGCAGTGCTAGCCTGAGGGAGAATACGCAGTATTTT.

The chain links TRBV7-9 to TRBJ2-7; 10 nucleotides agree with TRBD2. The J call may be incorrect, as the DNA end agrees better with TRBJ2-5. Germline V CDR1 and CDR2: SEHNR, FQNEAQ (reference sequence). The CDR3 extends over 14 amino acids. The CDR3 is CASSVLAGIETQYF. The CDR3 DNA sequence: TGTGCCAGCAGCGTACTAGCGGGGATAGAGACCCAGTACTTC.

This clonotype was counted between two and nine times. J is TRBJ1-1 and V is TRBV11-2; no reliable D call. CDR3 length: 13 amino acids. With 3 bases removed from V and 6 bases from J, the gap between germline ends came to 11 bases. Germline values: CDR1 SGHAT, CDR2 FQNNGV. The chain's CDR3 is CASSFGGTAEAFF. The CDR3 DNA reads TGTGCCAGCAGCTTTGGAGGAACGGCTGAAGCTTTCTTT.

This clonotype occurred a few times. This chain connects TRBV6-5 to TRBJ1-2, with D unclear. V was clipped by 0 bases and J by 9 bases, with 8 bases between them. The germline V gene encodes CDR1 MNHEY and CDR2 SVGAGI. CDR3 length: 12 residues. The CDR3 region is CASSYSGYSYTF. The CDR3 DNA reads as TGTGCCAGCAGTTACTCAGGGTACAGCTACACCTTC.

There are a few counts of this clonotype. V is TRBV5-1 and J is TRBJ1-2; TRBD1 is a possible D gene (6 bases). Germline lookup yields CDR1 SGHRS and CDR2 YFSETQ. Trimming stripped 0 bases from V and 6 bases from J, with 12 bases between. This CDR3 is 14 amino acids long. The CDR3 loop is CASSLEQGRNGYTF. The CDR3 nucleotides are TGCGCCAGCAGCTTGGAGCAGGGGCGCAATGGCTACACCTTC.

A few counts support this clonotype. This chain joins TRBV4-2 and TRBJ2-7; D gene unclear. V dropped 0 bases and J dropped 0 bases, with 15 bases sitting between them. The CDR3 length is 17 residues. The germline V gene encodes CDR1 LGHNA and CDR2 YNFKEQ. Here the CDR3 reads CASSQDLGHWSSYEQYF. CDR3 DNA sequence: TGTGCCAGCAGCCAAGATCTCGGCCATTGGAGCTCCTACGAGCAGTACTTC.

This clonotype was detected a few times. The chain joins TRBV6-5 to TRBJ1-2, with D tentatively TRBD1 (6 bases). Trimming removed 6 bases at V and 2 bases at J, with 10 bases between. The CDR3 runs to 13 residues. Germline V gene lookup returns CDR1 MNHEY and CDR2 SVGAGI. CDR3 nucleotides: TGTGCCAGCAGATACGACAGGAACTATGGCTACACCTTC. This sequence encodes CASRYDRNYGYTF.

CDR3 amino acids: CATSRGGTEQYF. In nucleotides, the CDR3 is TGTGCCACCAGCAGAGGGGGGACCGAGCAGTACTTC. The chain combines TRBV15 with TRBJ2-7; the D call may be TRBD1 or TRBD2 (5 bases each). This CDR3 has 12 residues. From germline, CDR1 is LNHNV and CDR2 YYDKDF (reference sequence). The V and J ends lost 1 base and 6 bases respectively, with 7 bases between them.

Ten or more counts support this clonotype. The chain has TRBV25-1 and TRBJ2-7; 10 bases fit TRBD1. Germline V gene data show CDR1 as MGHDK and CDR2 as SYGVNS. V lost 4 bases, J lost 6 bases, and 18 bases stayed unmatched. The CDR3 is made up of 18 amino acids. The CDR3 protein is CASSGTTGGSLVSGEQYF. DNA for the CDR3: TGTGCCAGCAGTGGTACGACAGGGGGCTCACTGGTATCCGGCGAGCAGTACTTC.

A single count supports this clonotype. In DNA form, the CDR3 reads TGTGCCATCAGTGAGACTAGTTCTGAGCGGGGGGCAACAGATACGCAGTATTTT. It yields the protein CAISETSSERGATDTQYF. The chain links TRBV10-3 to TRBJ2-3, with TRBD2 matching 9 bases. The germline V gene has CDR1 ENHRY and CDR2 SYGVKD. The CDR3 covers 18 residues. The junction had 12 bases not matched to a gene; V was cut back by 2 bases and J by 3 bases.

The rearrangement joins TRBV7-9 to TRBJ1-6, with D possibly TRBD1 on 6 matching bases. There are 14 residues in the CDR3. Between the trimmed V and J ends, which lost 7 bases and 4 bases, there was a span of 11 bases. Germline V gene lookup returns CDR1 SEHNR and CDR2 FQNEAQ (reference sequence). The DNA for the CDR3 is TGTGCCAGCACCCGGGGACAATATAATTCACCCCTCCACTTT. Translated: CASTRGQYNSPLHF. The variable domain in full, completed from reference TRBV7-9 and TRBJ1-6, reads DTGVSQNPRHKITKRGQNVTFRCDPISEHNRLYWYRQTLGQGPEFLTYFQNEAQLEKSRLLSDRFSAERPKGSFSTLEIQRTEQGDSAMYLCASTRGQYNSPLHFGNGTRLTVT.

This clonotype has only a few counts. The V and J genes are TRBV4-2 and TRBJ1-1; TRBD1 might be the D (5 bases). The CDR3 has 13 amino acids. Trimming stripped 4 bases from V and 4 bases from J, with 10 bases between. Germline assignment: CDR1 LGHNA and CDR2 YNFKEQ. The CDR3 loop is CASSPLGVTEAFF. CDR3 nucleotide sequence: TGTGCCAGCAGCCCACTGGGGGTCACTGAAGCTTTCTTT.